The 20 T cell receptor beta chains below were found in one sample sequenced in a study of T-cell memory formation after mild COVID-19. MiXCR was run by TCRdb on the 5' RACE reads, yielding one entry per CDR3 protein. The sample contains 100,000 to 130,000 distinct CDR3 sequences, 14% of which appear only once. Sequencing used PBMCs or a T cell subset sorted from them (not recorded which). These receptors were taken from a man aged 18 to 29 who had mild COVID-19 (a few samples of this study predate the infection). Cell type and time point are not known.

This clonotype was recorded a few times. The genes are TRBV15 and TRBJ1-5; 7 nucleotides agree with TRBD1. Germline CDR1 is LNHNV and CDR2 is YYDKDF (reference sequence). The V segment lost 4 bases and the J segment 4 bases; nucleotides outside the gene matches: 7. This CDR3 has 15 residues. CDR3 residues: CATSIDRVGNQPQHF. CDR3 nucleotides: TGTGCCACCAGCATTGACAGGGTCGGGAATCAGCCCCAGCATTTT.

The chain links TRBV5-4 to TRBJ2-7; D gene unclear. Germline V gives CDR1 SGHNT, CDR2 YYREEE (reference sequence). Trimming stripped 3 bases from V and 0 bases from J, with 7 bases between. The CDR3 covers 13 residues. CDR3 sequence: CASSYISSYEQYF. The DNA for the CDR3 is TGTGCCAGCAGCTACATCAGCTCCTACGAGCAGTACTTC. The full variable domain, rest sourced from reference TRBV5-4 and TRBJ2-7, is ETGVTQSPTHLIKTRGQQVTLRCSSQSGHNTVSWYQQALGQGPQFIFQYYREEENGRGNFPPRFSGLQFPNYSSELNVNALELDDSALYLCASSYISSYEQYFGPGTRLTVT.

This clonotype was detected a few times. The chain couples TRBV27 to TRBJ2-5, with 9 bases lining up with TRBD2. J lost 2 bases, V lost 3 bases, and 7 bases had no gene match. CDR1 and CDR2 (germline): MNHEY, SMNVEV (reference sequence). The CDR3 consists of 16 residues. CDR3: CASSFLTSGGQETQYF. CDR3 in DNA: TGTGCCAGCAGTTTTTTGACTAGCGGTGGACAAGAGACCCAGTACTTC.

The sample holds a few counts of this clonotype. The genes are TRBV20-1 and TRBJ2-7, with 7 nucleotides matching TRBD1. The V gene's germline CDR1 is DFQATT and CDR2 SNEGSKA (reference sequence). J lost 1 base, V lost 6 bases, and 6 bases had no gene match. The CDR3 loop spans 13 amino acids. CDR3 coding DNA: TGCAGTGCCAACCGGGACAGATCCTACGAGCAGTACGTC. The encoded protein is CSANRDRSYEQYV.

Comments on this clonotype: One end of the junction is discordant with germline, which a read error may explain. V usage is TRBV7-2 and J usage is TRBJ2-5; 10 nucleotides line up with TRBD2. From germline, CDR1 is SGHTA and CDR2 FQGNSA. The CDR3 totals 12 residues. The CDR3 sequence is CASSFEREGLHF. The CDR3 region has the DNA TGTGCCAGCAGCTTTGAGCGGGAGGGCCTGCACTTC.

The chain carries TRBV6-6 and TRBJ2-7, with D possibly matching TRBD1 (6 bases). Germline V lookup: CDR1 MNHNY, CDR2 SVGAGI (reference sequence). V lost 6 bases, J lost 1 base, and 16 bases lay in between. The CDR3 contains 15 residues. CDR3 bases: TGTGCCAGCAGGTCTGTGGGGGCCGGGTCCTACGAGCAGTACGTC. As protein: CASRSVGAGSYEQYV.

The rearrangement uses TRBV5-1 and TRBJ1-2; D is unresolved. The V gene lost 5 bases and the J gene lost 7 bases, with 27 bases spanning the gap. Germline values: CDR1 SGHRS, CDR2 YFSETQ. CDR3 size: 17 residues. In DNA form, the CDR3 reads TGCGCCAGCAGTCCCCCACGGTCGGGTCTTCAGTACGGTGGCTACACCTTC. This translates into CASSPPRSGLQYGGYTF.

The V gene is TRBV20-1, the J gene TRBJ1-1; the D is unclear. CDR1 and CDR2 from the germline V gene are DFQATT and SNEGSKA (reference sequence). V was trimmed by 6 bases and J by 5 bases, leaving 13 bases between them. The CDR3 runs to 12 residues. The CDR3 reads CSAENAGTEAFF. The CDR3 DNA reads TGCAGTGCGGAAAATGCGGGAACTGAAGCTTTCTTT.

This clonotype was counted a few times. The chain employs TRBV12-3 or TRBV12-4 and TRBJ2-3, with a tentative D call TRBD1 (5 bases). The V and J ends lost 5 bases and 5 bases respectively, with 14 bases between them. The CDR3 has 14 residues. This CDR3 reads CASSPASRVDTQYF. CDR3 nucleotide sequence: TGTGCCAGCAGTCCCGCGAGCAGGGTAGATACGCAGTATTTT.

This clonotype was counted a few times. The gene calls are TRBV6-2 or TRBV6-3 and TRBJ2-5, with unresolved D. Germline V gives CDR1 MNHEY, CDR2 SVGEGT. The CDR3 contains 15 residues. Deletions cut 7 bases from V and 5 bases from J, with 20 bases between. CDR3 protein: CASTPLRVGRETQYF. The DNA for the CDR3 is TGTGCCAGCACCCCCTTGCGAGTTGGCAGGGAGACCCAGTACTTC.

The J gene is TRBJ2-1, the V gene TRBV14; D may be TRBD2 (6 bases). The CDR3 loop spans 16 amino acids. Germline V gene lookup returns CDR1 SGHDN and CDR2 FVKESK. V was pared by 1 base and J by 4 bases, with 14 bases between. The CDR3 DNA reads as TGTGCCAGCAGCCAAGTGGAGGGGCCAACATACAATGAGCAGTTCTTC. This encodes CASSQVEGPTYNEQFF.

This clonotype was counted between two and nine times. V is TRBV6-5 and J is TRBJ1-2; D may be TRBD1 (6 bases). Trimming pared 2 bases from V and 1 base from J, leaving 17 bases between. The CDR3 extends over 17 amino acids. The V gene's germline CDR1 is MNHEY and CDR2 SVGAGI. In nucleotides, the CDR3 is TGTGCCAGCAGTTACAAAGTCGCAGGGGCAATTAACTATGGCTACACCTTC. As protein: CASSYKVAGAINYGYTF.

The rearrangement uses TRBV2 and TRBJ2-1; the match to TRBD2 covers 13 bases. The CDR3 consists of 15 residues. V lost 11 bases to trimming and J lost 7 bases; unmatched junction nucleotides: 11. The germline V gene has CDR1 SNHLY and CDR2 FYNNEI. The DNA for the CDR3 is TGTGCCTCCGGACTAGCGGGGGTCCAGCGAAATGAGCAGTTCTTC. Encoded protein: CASGLAGVQRNEQFF.

The chain uses TRBV7-3 and TRBJ2-1; 13 nucleotides match TRBD2. CDR1 is SGHTA and CDR2 is FQGTGA in the germline V gene. J was trimmed by 12 bases and V by 3 bases; bases with no gene match: 11. The CDR3 contains 16 residues. In DNA form, the CDR3 reads TGTGCCAGCAGCTTGAACCCAGGACTAGCGGGGGCTTGGCAGTTCTTC. Residues: CASSLNPGLAGAWQFF.

This clonotype was recorded at least ten times. This sequence joins TRBV12-3 or TRBV12-4 and TRBJ2-1; TRBD1 might be the D (6 bases). V was trimmed by 1 base and J by 0 bases, leaving 7 bases between them. The CDR3 loop spans 15 amino acids. The CDR3 region has the DNA TGTGCCAGCAGTTTAGAGGGGGTCTCCTACAATGAGCAGTTCTTC. Translated: CASSLEGVSYNEQFF.

The CDR3 here is CASRRGGGNQETQYF. Written as DNA, the CDR3 is TGTGCCAGCAGGCGTGGTGGTGGGAACCAAGAGACCCAGTACTTC. The chain carries TRBV7-6 and TRBJ2-5; unclear D gene. The V gene lost 6 bases and the J gene lost 0 bases, with 14 bases spanning the gap. Germline CDR1 and CDR2: SGHVS and FNYEAQ. This CDR3 is 15 amino acids long. The full variable domain, in which reference TRBV7-6 and TRBJ2-5 provide the parts outside the CDR3, is GAGVSQSPRYKVTKRGQDVALRCDPISGHVSLYWYRQALGQGPEFLTYFNYEAQQDKSGLPNDRFSAERPEGSISTLTIQRTEQRDSAMYRCASRRGGGNQETQYFGPGTRLLVL.

Only a few counts were recorded for this clonotype. J is TRBJ2-7 and V is TRBV5-1, with D unresolved. The CDR3 is 13 amino acids. Trimming removed 4 bases from V and 0 bases from J, with 8 bases in between. Germline CDR1 reads SGHRS; CDR2 reads YFSETQ. The CDR3 region is CASSRVDSYEQYV. The CDR3 bases are TGCGCCAGCAGCCGGGTCGACTCCTACGAGCAGTACGTC.

This chain uses TRBV3-1 with TRBJ2-7, with D tentatively TRBD1 (6 bases). CDR1 LGHDT and CDR2 YNNKEL come from the germline V gene (reference sequence). The length of the CDR3 is 15 residues. V gave up 4 bases and J gave up 3 bases, with 16 bases separating them. The CDR3 is CASSRRQAPFYEQYF. CDR3 nucleotides: TGTGCCAGCAGCCGCAGACAGGCTCCTTTCTACGAGCAGTACTTC.

This rearrangement joins TRBV12-3 or TRBV12-4 to TRBJ2-7; D is unresolved. V gave up 6 bases and J gave up 3 bases, with 15 bases separating them. CDR3 length equals 14 residues. The CDR3, as DNA: TGTGCCAGCAGCGGACCGCCTGGTATCTACGAGCAGTACTTC. It yields the protein CASSGPPGIYEQYF.

This clonotype was counted ten times or more. V is TRBV7-2 and J is TRBJ1-1, with D hard to call. The CDR3 contains 14 residues. The ends were cut back, 5 bases at V and 3 bases at J, with 13 bases in the middle. CDR1 and CDR2 from the germline V gene are SGHTA and FQGNSA. The CDR3 sequence is CASSPVLGDTEAFF. The CDR3 bases are TGTGCCAGCAGCCCTGTTCTGGGTGACACTGAAGCTTTCTTT.